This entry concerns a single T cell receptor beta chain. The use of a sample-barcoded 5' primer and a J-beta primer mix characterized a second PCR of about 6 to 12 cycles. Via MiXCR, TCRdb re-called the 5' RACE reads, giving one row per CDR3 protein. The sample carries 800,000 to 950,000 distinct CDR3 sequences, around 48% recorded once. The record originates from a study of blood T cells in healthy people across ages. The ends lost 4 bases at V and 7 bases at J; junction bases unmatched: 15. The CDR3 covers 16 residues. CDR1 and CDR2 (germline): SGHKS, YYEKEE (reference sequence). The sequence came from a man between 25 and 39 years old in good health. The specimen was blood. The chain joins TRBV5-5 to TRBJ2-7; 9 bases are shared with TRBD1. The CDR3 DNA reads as TGTGCCAGCAGCCCCGAAGTACAGGGGGCCTACAATGAGCAGTACTTC. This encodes CASSPEVQGAYNEQYF.